Described below is a single T cell receptor (beta chain) sequence and its context. Method: immunoSEQ multiplex PCR; TCRdb's copy keeps in-frame clones and lacks some. The table lists 45,000 to 50,000 clones, 80% to 95% of them singletons. The germline V gene encodes CDR1 SEHNR and CDR2 FQNEAQ (reference sequence). This CDR3 spans 15 amino acids. The trim removed 3 bases at V and 4 bases at J, leaving 6 bases unmatched. These data originate in a study of T cell changes during pregnancy in multiple sclerosis. Sample: peripheral blood, taken in the third trimester of pregnancy. The rearrangement uses TRBV7-9 and TRBJ2-1; TRBD2 matches 7 bases. The TCR was taken from a female donor with multiple sclerosis, enrolled in a pregnancy study. This CDR3 is CASSFQAGAYNEQFF. The CDR3 DNA is TGTGCCAGCAGCTTTCAGGCGGGAGCATACAATGAGCAGTTCTTC.